The clone carrying this TCR beta chain was recorded at least ten times. As yet, its antigen is unknown. This library used around 400 ng RNA and molecular barcoded adaptors spanning alpha/delta and beta/gamma chains. TCRdb used MiXCR to reprocess the reads, holding one entry per CDR3 protein. The sample lists around 48,000 distinct CDR3 sequences, less than 20% occurring once. CDR1 SGHTA and CDR2 FQGTGA come from the germline V gene. The length of the CDR3 is 14 residues. The V end lost 5 bases, the J end lost 0 bases, and 9 bases lay between the germline ends. The data originate from a study of read filtering for tumor transcriptome and immune sequencing. Background on the study: Eight or nine patients were R-ISS I, 16 were R-ISS II, six or seven were R-ISS III.

Overall study findings and caveats: Even smaller IR-seq throughput identified most shared clonotypes. Without single-read clonotypes, shared clonotype proportions correlated more between IR-seq and RNA-seq. About 82% of IR-seq clonotypes had a single read, yet these held about 3.4% of reads.

Sequenced sample: a population of CD138-negative cells sorted from bone marrow. The TCR comes from a donor aged 40 or older with multiple myeloma. This rearrangement joins TRBV7-3 to TRBJ2-3, with TRBD1 as a possible D gene (5 bases). The CDR3 DNA reads as TGTGCCAGCAGCCGTGGGGCTAGCACAGATACGCAGTATTTT. Translation gives CASSRGASTDTQYF.